A selection of T cell receptor beta chains follows, all from one sample in a study of blood T cells in healthy people across ages. Each CDR3 protein is one row after TCRdb ran MiXCR on the 5' RACE reads. The data contain about 930,000 distinct CDR3 sequences, around 29% of them singletons. These sequences were also reported in another study, on T cells of mothers and their children.

Sequencing was done on a sample of blood. Receptor source: a woman in her 40s in good health. Both conserved end residues are part of each CDR3. A D gene is named only where the DNA matches it firmly. Rows may omit the clone size; those that give it use once, few, many or a size class.

clone_size,v_call,d_call,j_call,cdr3_aa,cdr3_nt
many,TRBV15,TRBD2,TRBJ2-7,CATSRDGASGVSSYEQYF,TGTGCCACCAGCAGAGATGGGGCTAGCGGGGTCTCCTCCTACGAGCAGTACTTC
few,TRBV2,.,TRBJ1-5,CASSGTYSNQPQHF,TGTGCCAGCAGCGGAACATATAGCAATCAGCCCCAGCATTTT
.,TRBV2,TRBD2,TRBJ2-7,CASSLGAGGDYEQYF,TGTGCCAGCAGCTTGGGAGCGGGGGGTGATTACGAGCAGTACTTC
few,TRBV28,.,TRBJ1-2,CASSRDRRGQGIGYTF,TGTGCCAGCAGTCGCGATAGGAGGGGACAAGGAATTGGCTACACCTTC
many,TRBV10-3,.,TRBJ2-7,CAIGRQKNEQYF,TGTGCCATCGGCCGACAGAAGAACGAGCAGTACTTC
.,TRBV20-1,TRBD1,TRBJ2-7,CSASRQGDDEQCF,TGCAGTGCTAGTAGACAGGGGGACGACGAGCAGTGCTTC
many,TRBV12-3/TRBV12-4,.,TRBJ2-7,CASTKAVASYEQYF,TGTGCCAGCACCAAAGCGGTAGCTTCCTACGAGCAGTACTTC
.,TRBV5-6,TRBD1,TRBJ1-1,CASSSRDRGRLNAEAFF,TGTGCCAGCAGCTCTCGGGACAGGGGGCGATTAAACGCTGAAGCTTTCTTT
.,TRBV11-3,.,TRBJ2-1,CASSVGAVQGEQFF,TGTGCCAGCAGCGTAGGGGCGGTACAGGGCGAGCAGTTCTTC
few,TRBV20-1,.,TRBJ2-1,CSARDMGIEQFF,TGCAGTGCTAGAGATATGGGGATTGAGCAGTTCTTC
many,TRBV7-2,.,TRBJ2-5,CASSLGRSGETQYF,TGTGCCAGCAGCTTAGGCCGATCCGGAGAGACCCAGTACTTC
.,TRBV4-2,TRBD2,TRBJ2-7,CASSQVAGGNYEQYF,TGTGCCAGCAGTCAAGTGGCGGGAGGGAACTACGAGCAGTACTTC
.,TRBV20-1,.,TRBJ2-2,CSAKAEVQYTGELFF,TGCAGTGCCAAGGCCGAAGTACAGTACACCGGGGAGCTGTTTTTT
many,TRBV3-1,.,TRBJ2-7,CASSQAHDGEQYF,TGTGCCAGCAGCCAAGCCCATGACGGAGAGCAGTACTTC
.,TRBV2,TRBD1,TRBJ1-1,CAGSGTRTGRAEAFF,TGTGCCGGCAGTGGAACCCGGACAGGGCGGGCTGAAGCTTTCTTT
.,TRBV7-9,TRBD1,TRBJ2-1,CASSTPSRDRANEQFF,TGTGCCAGCAGCACACCGTCCCGTGACAGGGCCAATGAGCAGTTCTTC
.,TRBV29-1,TRBD1,TRBJ1-2,CSAPNGQGDGYTF,TGCAGCGCACCCAACGGGCAGGGGGATGGCTACACCTTC
.,TRBV29-1,.,TRBJ2-3,CSVEYGQTDTQYF,TGCAGCGTTGAATACGGCCAAACAGATACGCAGTATTTT
.,TRBV9,TRBD1,TRBJ1-1,CASSFGRDSLGTEAFF,TGTGCCAGCTCCTTCGGGCGGGACAGCTTGGGCACTGAAGCTTTCTTT
.,TRBV7-6,TRBD1,TRBJ2-7,CASSSGTGLYF,TGTGCCAGCAGCTCCGGGACAGGTCTGTACTTC
few,TRBV7-2,TRBD2,TRBJ2-3,CASSSQTSGGGTDTQYF,TGTGCCAGCAGCTCGCAAACTAGCGGGGGGGGCACAGATACGCAGTATTTT
many,TRBV7-8,.,TRBJ2-3,CASSLIRQGRDTQYF,TGTGCCAGCAGCTTGATTCGGCAGGGGAGAGATACGCAGTATTTT
.,TRBV6-5,TRBD2,TRBJ2-5,CASSSGTEWGGQYF,TGTGCCAGCAGTTCGGGCACGGAATGGGGGGGCCAGTACTTC
few,TRBV12-3/TRBV12-4,.,TRBJ1-5,CELGQGCQPQHF,TGTGAACTAGGCCAGGGGTGTCAGCCCCAGCATTTT
.,TRBV6-1,.,TRBJ2-7,CASSEGGPSYEQYF,TGTGCCAGCAGTGAGGGGGGCCCCTCCTACGAGCAGTACTTC
few,TRBV27,.,TRBJ2-7,CASSLSEGREQYF,TGTGCCAGCAGTTTATCGGAGGGGAGGGAGCAGTACTTC
few,TRBV6-2/TRBV6-3,.,TRBJ1-1,CASSIGENTEAFF,TGTGCCAGCAGCATCGGAGAGAACACTGAAGCTTTCTTT
.,TRBV20-1,.,TRBJ2-7,CLGGGGEYNEQYF,TGCTTGGGAGGGGGGGGCGAGTACAATGAGCAGTACTTC
many,TRBV20-1,.,TRBJ2-7,CSARDGTGPLGEQYF,TGCAGTGCTAGAGATGGCACAGGACCGCTAGGAGAGCAGTACTTC
many,TRBV6-2/TRBV6-3,.,TRBJ1-2,CASSYGGIGYGYTF,TGTGCCAGCAGTTACGGGGGCATCGGTTATGGCTACACCTTC
.,TRBV9,TRBD1,TRBJ1-1,CASSASPDREYSIRAFF,TGTGCCAGCAGCGCCAGCCCGGACAGGGAGTACTCGATCAGAGCTTTCTTT
.,TRBV20-1,TRBD1,TRBJ2-3,CSARDLGRGPDTQYF,TGCAGTGCTAGAGATCTAGGCAGGGGGCCAGATACGCAGTATTTT
.,TRBV29-1,.,TRBJ2-2,CSVKRNTGELFF,TGCAGCGTCAAAAGGAACACCGGGGAGCTGTTTTTT
.,TRBV7-9,.,TRBJ2-5,CASIQDSRETQYF,TGTGCCAGCATCCAGGACAGTCGAGAGACCCAGTACTTC
.,TRBV6-8,.,TRBJ2-1,CASSYHLGQNNEQFF,TGTGCCAGCAGTTACCACCTAGGACAGAACAATGAGCAGTTCTTC
few,TRBV20-1,TRBD1,TRBJ2-5,CSARDSGTGYNEQYF,TGCAGTGCTAGAGACTCCGGGACAGGCTACAATGAGCAGTACTTC
.,TRBV7-3,TRBD2,TRBJ2-3,CASSPAGLRTDTQYF,TGTGCCAGCAGCCCAGCGGGGCTCCGCACAGATACGCAGTATTTT
.,TRBV4-3,.,TRBJ1-2,CASSQDLAGGYGYTF,TGCGCCAGCAGCCAAGATCTGGCCGGGGGATATGGCTACACCTTC
.,TRBV28,.,TRBJ1-1,CASELTGANTEAFF,TGTGCCAGCGAGCTGACAGGCGCGAACACTGAAGCTTTCTTT
many,TRBV7-9,.,TRBJ2-7,CASIHSPGIGKFYEQYF,TGTGCCAGCATCCATTCTCCCGGGATAGGTAAATTTTACGAGCAGTACTTC
few,TRBV19,.,TRBJ2-3,CASSMLQSTDTQYF,TGTGCCAGTAGTATGTTGCAGAGCACAGATACGCAGTATTTT
.,TRBV5-1,.,TRBJ2-5,CASSSRTSHQETQYF,TGCGCCAGCAGCTCCCGGACCTCGCACCAAGAGACCCAGTACTTC
few,TRBV6-6,.,TRBJ2-1,CASRRNEQFF,TGTGCCAGCAGACGAAATGAGCAGTTCTTC
.,TRBV20-1,TRBD1,TRBJ1-1,CSARPDREVAFF,TGCAGTGCTAGACCGGACAGGGAGGTTGCTTTCTTT
few,TRBV28,.,TRBJ1-2,CASSLQGRVYGYTF,TGTGCCAGCAGTTTACAAGGCAGGGTCTATGGCTACACCTTC
many,TRBV10-2,.,TRBJ1-2,CASSELVGGSGYTF,TGCGCCAGCAGTGAGTTGGTCGGGGGAAGTGGCTACACCTTC
.,TRBV12-3/TRBV12-4,.,TRBJ1-1,CASSFNEAFF,TGTGCCAGCAGTTTTAATGAAGCTTTCTTT
.,TRBV6-1,TRBD1,TRBJ2-7,CASSEGDRAYEQYF,TGTGCCAGCAGTGAAGGGGACAGGGCATACGAGCAGTACTTC
many,TRBV12-3/TRBV12-4,TRBD1,TRBJ2-6,CASTQRGTGFPGANVLTF,TGTGCCAGCACCCAAAGGGGGACAGGGTTCCCTGGGGCCAACGTCCTGACTTTC
many,TRBV5-1,.,TRBJ2-5,CASSLGAGSWEQYF,TGCGCCAGCAGCTTGGGGGCAGGGTCGTGGGAGCAGTACTTC
.,TRBV6-5,TRBD1,TRBJ1-2,CASSPGQGHYGCTF,TGTGCCAGCAGTCCGGGACAGGGGCATTATGGCTGCACCTTC
few,TRBV20-1,TRBD1,TRBJ2-1,CSATQGQGHNEQFF,TGCAGTGCTACGCAAGGACAGGGCCACAATGAGCAGTTCTTC
.,TRBV9,.,TRBJ1-4,CASSLPVPREATNEKLFF,TGTGCCAGCAGCCTCCCAGTGCCCCGAGAAGCAACTAATGAAAAACTGTTTTTT
few,TRBV5-1,.,TRBJ2-5,CASSLGIQGGETQYF,TGCGCCAGCAGCTTAGGGATACAGGGCGGAGAGACCCAGTACTTC
.,TRBV5-8,TRBD2,TRBJ2-5,CASSARGLAETQYF,TGTGCCAGCAGCGCCCGGGGACTAGCGGAGACCCAGTACTTC
.,TRBV7-8,TRBD2,TRBJ2-1,CASSLAPWTSGVVNEQFF,TGTGCCAGCAGCTTAGCCCCCTGGACTAGCGGGGTCGTCAATGAGCAGTTCTTC
once,TRBV27,.,TRBJ1-4,CASSYRNSNEKLFF,TGTGCCAGCAGTTACAGGAATTCTAATGAAAAACTGTTTTTT
.,TRBV29-1,.,TRBJ2-1,CSVVHVRGGEGASSYNEQFF,TGCAGCGTTGTCCACGTAAGGGGGGGGGAAGGCGCGAGCTCCTACAATGAGCAGTTCTTC